The TCR beta chain described here comes from a study of T cell repertoires in ileal Crohn's disease. Clones were read by immunoSEQ multiplex PCR, and TCRdb kept only the in-frame ones, dropping some. Of roughly 6,600 clones listed, about four fifths were seen once; the top ten hold approximately 10%. Indicated time point: inflamed ileum from the surgical specimen. The sequenced sample consisted of ileal tissue. The sequence derives from an adult with Crohn's disease.

The CDR3 region has the DNA TGCGCCAGCAGGGCCCCGGGGGCCGGTATCAGCCCCCAGCATTTT. This translates into CASRAPGAGISPQHF. The chain employs TRBV10-2 and TRBJ1-5; a weak D match, TRBD1 (6 bases). The CDR3 totals 15 residues. The V gene lost 6 bases and the J gene lost 10 bases, with 22 bases spanning the gap. The V gene's germline CDR1 is WSHSY and CDR2 SAAADI.